This entry concerns a single TCR beta chain. The CDR3 sequence is 15 residues long. V dropped 4 bases and J dropped 0; count of bases not matched to a gene: 5. Germline loops: CDR1 KGHSH, CDR2 LQKENI. This sample is part of a study of blood T cell repertoires in COVID-19. Study in general: Acute and convalescent COVID-19 specimens originated in the United States, Italy and Spain.

Profiling relied on immunoSEQ multiplex PCR, and the TCRdb table lists in-frame clones only, not all of them. This repertoire shows about 280,000 clones, just over 85% found once; its top ten account for less than 3%. The material sequenced was peripheral blood. The chain is built from TRBV18 and TRBJ1-1; 7 bases are shared with TRBD1. This TCR was sampled from a woman in her 30s with active or convalescent COVID-19. The CDR3 sequence is CASSRGDRVNTEAFF. CDR3 nucleotides: TGTGCCAGCTCACGAGGTGACAGGGTGAACACTGAAGCTTTCTTT.